The rows below give T cell receptor beta chains drawn from one sample of a study of T cells in Graves' hyperthyroidism and ophthalmopathy. TCRdb redid the calling of the multiplex PCR reads with MiXCR, one entry per CDR3 protein. The table lists about 290,000 distinct CDR3 sequences, about an eighth of them singletons. Sample: blood. These receptors were taken from a young woman with Graves' hyperthyroidism that later progressed to Graves' ophthalmopathy. Each CDR3 is given with its conserved first and last residue. The order of the fields is clone size, V gene, J gene, D gene, CDR3 protein, CDR3 DNA. The D gene is left open where the match is weak. Expanded clones are given a class, and other clones once, few, many or no size at all.

>few|TRBV7-9|TRBJ2-3|NA
CASSLDLTDTQYF
TGTGCCAGCAGCTTAGACTTGACAGATACGCAGTATTTT
>many|TRBV6-1|TRBJ1-3|NA
CASTTGESVANTIYF
TGTGCCAGCACTACGGGGGAGAGCGTCGCAAACACCATATATTTT
>many|TRBV6-1|TRBJ2-7|NA
CASNGAGRVDEQYF
TGTGCCAGCAACGGGGCTGGCAGAGTGGACGAGCAGTACTTC
>few|TRBV7-3|TRBJ2-3|NA
CASSRTITDTQYF
TGTGCCAGCAGCCGGACTATCACAGATACGCAGTATTTT
>few|TRBV14|TRBJ2-1|NA
CASSPTRDNEQFF
TGTGCCAGCAGCCCTACCAGGGACAATGAGCAGTTCTTC
>many|TRBV28|TRBJ2-7|NA
CASSYLDSPYEQYF
TGTGCCAGCAGTTACCTGGACAGTCCCTACGAGCAGTACTTC
>many|TRBV3-1|TRBJ2-3|NA
CASSQDGGPGTQYF
TGTGCCAGCAGCCAAGACGGCGGACCCGGTACGCAGTATTTT
>many|TRBV28|TRBJ2-7|NA
CASSGRTAQGKQYF
TGTGCCAGCAGTGGGAGGACAGCACAGGGGAAGCAGTACTTC
>many|TRBV12-3/TRBV12-4|TRBJ2-7|NA
CASSSGLAYEQYF
TGTGCCAGCAGCTCAGGACTTGCCTACGAGCAGTACTTC
>many|TRBV6-1|TRBJ1-1|TRBD1
CASSYTGGHTEAFF
TGTGCCAGCAGTTATACAGGGGGTCACACTGAAGCTTTCTTT
>many|TRBV3-1|TRBJ1-5|TRBD1
CASSQGDRVNQPQHF
TGTGCCAGCAGCCAAGGCGACAGGGTGAATCAGCCCCAGCATTTT
>NA|TRBV13|TRBJ2-7|NA
CASSLGAGRTPYEQYF
TGTGCCAGCAGCTTAGGCGCGGGGAGGACCCCCTACGAGCAGTACTTC
>NA|TRBV5-4|TRBJ2-6|TRBD2
CATSGGNPSGANVLTF
TGTGCCACCTCGGGAGGCAACCCTTCTGGGGCCAACGTCCTGACTTTC
>many|TRBV7-2|TRBJ2-2|TRBD1
CASSQTGGAGELFF
TGTGCCAGCAGCCAAACAGGGGGAGCCGGGGAGCTGTTTTTT
>many|TRBV7-9|TRBJ2-5|TRBD1
CASSLARGQGRETQYF
TGTGCCAGCAGCTTAGCGCGGGGACAGGGGCGAGAGACCCAGTACTTC
>NA|TRBV3-1|TRBJ2-2|TRBD1
CASSEGGGGTGITGELFF
TGTGCCAGCAGCGAAGGGGGAGGAGGGACAGGGATCACCGGGGAGCTGTTTTTT
>many|TRBV24-1|TRBJ2-7|TRBD2
CATSDPGLAEKQYF
TGTGCCACCAGTGACCCTGGACTAGCGGAGAAGCAGTACTTC